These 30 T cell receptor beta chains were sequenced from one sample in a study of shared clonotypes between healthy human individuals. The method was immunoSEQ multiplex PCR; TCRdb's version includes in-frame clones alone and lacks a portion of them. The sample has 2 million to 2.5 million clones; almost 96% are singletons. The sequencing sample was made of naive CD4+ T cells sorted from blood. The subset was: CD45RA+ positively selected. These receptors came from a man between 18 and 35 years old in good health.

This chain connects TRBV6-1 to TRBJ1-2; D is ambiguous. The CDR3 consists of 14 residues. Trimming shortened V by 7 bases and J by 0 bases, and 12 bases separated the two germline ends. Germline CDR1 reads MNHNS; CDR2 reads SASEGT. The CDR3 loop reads CASNSEATNYGYTF. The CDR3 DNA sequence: TGTGCCAGCAACTCAGAAGCGACTAACTATGGCTACACCTTC.

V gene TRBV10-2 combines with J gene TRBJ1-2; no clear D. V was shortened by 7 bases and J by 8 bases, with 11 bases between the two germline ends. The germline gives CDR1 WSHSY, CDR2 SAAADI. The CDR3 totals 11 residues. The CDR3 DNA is TGCGCCAGCATGGGTGGCTACGGCTACACCTTC. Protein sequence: CASMGGYGYTF.

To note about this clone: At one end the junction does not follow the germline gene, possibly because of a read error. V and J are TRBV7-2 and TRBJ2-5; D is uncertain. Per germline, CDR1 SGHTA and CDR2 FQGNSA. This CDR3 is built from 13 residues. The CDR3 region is CASSLEREEAQYF. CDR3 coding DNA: TGTGCCAGCAGCTTAGAAAGGGAAGAGGCCCAGTACTTC.

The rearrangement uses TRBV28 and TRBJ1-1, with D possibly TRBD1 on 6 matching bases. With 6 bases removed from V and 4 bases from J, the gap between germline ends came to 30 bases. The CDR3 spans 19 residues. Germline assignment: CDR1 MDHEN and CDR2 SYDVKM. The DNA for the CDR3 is TGTGCCAGCAGCCCTTATACCAATTCAGGGGCCCTCGGGGGCACTGAAGCTTTCTTT. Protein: CASSPYTNSGALGGTEAFF.

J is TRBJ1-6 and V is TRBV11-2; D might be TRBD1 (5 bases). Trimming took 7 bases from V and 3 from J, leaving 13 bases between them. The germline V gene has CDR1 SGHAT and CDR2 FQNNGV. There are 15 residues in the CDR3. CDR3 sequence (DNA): TGTGCCAGCACCCTCCAGGGTCTCTATAATTCACCCCTCCACTTT. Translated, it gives CASTLQGLYNSPLHF. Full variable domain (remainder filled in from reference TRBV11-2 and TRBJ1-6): EAGVAQSPRYKIIEKRQSVAFWCNPISGHATLYWYQQILGQGPKLLIQFQNNGVVDDSQLPKDRFSAERLKGVDSTLKIQPAKLEDSAVYLCASTLQGLYNSPLHFGNGTRLTVT.

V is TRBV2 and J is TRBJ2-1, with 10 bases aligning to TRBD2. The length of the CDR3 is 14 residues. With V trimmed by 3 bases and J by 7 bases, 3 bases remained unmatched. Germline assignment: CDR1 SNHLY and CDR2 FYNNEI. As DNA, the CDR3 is TGTGCCAGCAGTGAGCAGCGGGAGGGGAATGAGCAGTTCTTC. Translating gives CASSEQREGNEQFF.

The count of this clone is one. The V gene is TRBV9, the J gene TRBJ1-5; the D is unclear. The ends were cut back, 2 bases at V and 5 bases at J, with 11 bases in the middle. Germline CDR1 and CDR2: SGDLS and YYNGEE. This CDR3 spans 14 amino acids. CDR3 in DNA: TGTGCCAGCAGCGTGGGCAGCGATCATCAGCCCCAGCATTTT. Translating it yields CASSVGSDHQPQHF.

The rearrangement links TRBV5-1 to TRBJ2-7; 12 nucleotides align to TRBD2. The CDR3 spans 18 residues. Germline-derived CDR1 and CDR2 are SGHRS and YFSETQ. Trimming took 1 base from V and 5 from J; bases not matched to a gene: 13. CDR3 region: CASSLSRALAGGGHEQYF. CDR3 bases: TGCGCCAGCAGCTTGTCCAGGGCCCTAGCGGGAGGGGGCCACGAGCAGTACTTC.

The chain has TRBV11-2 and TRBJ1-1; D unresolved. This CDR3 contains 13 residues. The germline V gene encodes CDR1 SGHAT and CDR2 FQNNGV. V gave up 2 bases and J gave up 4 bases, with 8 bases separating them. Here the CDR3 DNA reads TGTGCCAGCAGCTTAACCCCCCTCACTGAAGCTTTCTTT. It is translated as CASSLTPLTEAFF.

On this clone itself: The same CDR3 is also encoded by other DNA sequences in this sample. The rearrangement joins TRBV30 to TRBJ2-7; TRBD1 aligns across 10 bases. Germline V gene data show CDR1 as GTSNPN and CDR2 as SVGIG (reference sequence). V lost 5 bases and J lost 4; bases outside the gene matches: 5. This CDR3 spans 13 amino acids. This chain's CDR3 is CAWRGQGTYEQYF. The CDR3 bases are TGTGCCTGGCGGGGACAGGGGACTTACGAGCAGTACTTC.

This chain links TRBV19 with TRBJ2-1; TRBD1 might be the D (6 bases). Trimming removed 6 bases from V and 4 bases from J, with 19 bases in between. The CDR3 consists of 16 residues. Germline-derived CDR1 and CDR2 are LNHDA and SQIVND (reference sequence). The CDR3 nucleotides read TGTGCCAGTAGCAAATTACAGGGAACACTTTACAATGAGCAGTTCTTC. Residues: CASSKLQGTLYNEQFF.

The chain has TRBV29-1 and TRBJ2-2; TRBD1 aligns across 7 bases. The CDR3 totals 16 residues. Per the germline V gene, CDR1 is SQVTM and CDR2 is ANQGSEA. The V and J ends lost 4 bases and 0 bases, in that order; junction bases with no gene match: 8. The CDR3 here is CSVGPGTASNTGELFF. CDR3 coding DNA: TGCAGCGTTGGTCCCGGGACAGCCTCGAACACCGGGGAGCTGTTTTTT.

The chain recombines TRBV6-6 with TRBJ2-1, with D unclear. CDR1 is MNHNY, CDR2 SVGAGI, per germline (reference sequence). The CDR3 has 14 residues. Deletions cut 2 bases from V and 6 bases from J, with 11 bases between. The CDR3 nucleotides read TGTGCCAGCAGTTACCCCGAATTAGGCAATGAGCAGTTCTTC. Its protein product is CASSYPELGNEQFF.

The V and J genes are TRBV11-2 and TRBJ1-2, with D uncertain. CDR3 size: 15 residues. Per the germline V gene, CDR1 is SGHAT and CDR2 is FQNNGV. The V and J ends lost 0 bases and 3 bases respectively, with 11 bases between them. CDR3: CASSLDHDGYYGYTF. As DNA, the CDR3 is TGTGCCAGCAGCTTAGACCACGACGGCTACTATGGCTACACCTTC. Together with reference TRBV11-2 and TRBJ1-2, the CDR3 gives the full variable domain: EAGVAQSPRYKIIEKRQSVAFWCNPISGHATLYWYQQILGQGPKLLIQFQNNGVVDDSQLPKDRFSAERLKGVDSTLKIQPAKLEDSAVYLCASSLDHDGYYGYTFGSGTRLTVV.

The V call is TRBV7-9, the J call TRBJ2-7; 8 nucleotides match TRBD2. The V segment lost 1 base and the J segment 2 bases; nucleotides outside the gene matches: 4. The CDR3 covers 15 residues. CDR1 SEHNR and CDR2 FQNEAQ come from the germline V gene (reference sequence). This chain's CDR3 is CASSLGAGEPYEQYF. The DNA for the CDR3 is TGTGCCAGCAGCTTAGGAGCGGGAGAGCCCTACGAGCAGTACTTC.

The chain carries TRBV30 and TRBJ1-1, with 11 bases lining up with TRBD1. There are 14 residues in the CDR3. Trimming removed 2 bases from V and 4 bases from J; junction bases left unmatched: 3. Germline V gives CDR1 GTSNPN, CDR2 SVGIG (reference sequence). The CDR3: CAWSIGTGGTEAFF. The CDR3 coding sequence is TGTGCCTGGAGTATAGGGACAGGGGGCACTGAAGCTTTCTTT.

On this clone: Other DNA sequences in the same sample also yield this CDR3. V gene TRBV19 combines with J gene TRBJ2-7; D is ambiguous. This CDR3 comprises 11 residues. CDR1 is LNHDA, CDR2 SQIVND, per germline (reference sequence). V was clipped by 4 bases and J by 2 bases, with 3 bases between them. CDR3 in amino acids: CASSTAYEQYF. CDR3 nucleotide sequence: TGTGCCAGTAGTACGGCCTACGAGCAGTACTTC. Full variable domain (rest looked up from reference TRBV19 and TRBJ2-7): DGGITQSPKYLFRKEGQNVTLSCEQNLNHDAMYWYRQDPGQGLRLIYYSQIVNDFQKGDIAEGYSVSREKKESFPLTVTSAQKNPTAFYLCASSTAYEQYFGPGTRLTVT.

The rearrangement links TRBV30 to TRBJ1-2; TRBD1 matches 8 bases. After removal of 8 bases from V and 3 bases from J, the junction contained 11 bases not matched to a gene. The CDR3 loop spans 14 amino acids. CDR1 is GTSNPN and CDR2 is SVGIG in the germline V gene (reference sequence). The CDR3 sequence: CATASRGRDYGYTF. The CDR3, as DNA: TGTGCCACGGCCTCCAGGGGGCGCGACTATGGCTACACCTTC.

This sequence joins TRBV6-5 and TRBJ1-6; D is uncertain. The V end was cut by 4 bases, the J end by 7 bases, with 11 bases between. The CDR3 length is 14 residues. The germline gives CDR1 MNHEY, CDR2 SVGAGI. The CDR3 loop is CASSFGPRNSPLHF. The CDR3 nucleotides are TGTGCCAGCAGTTTTGGGCCCAGAAATTCACCCCTCCACTTT.

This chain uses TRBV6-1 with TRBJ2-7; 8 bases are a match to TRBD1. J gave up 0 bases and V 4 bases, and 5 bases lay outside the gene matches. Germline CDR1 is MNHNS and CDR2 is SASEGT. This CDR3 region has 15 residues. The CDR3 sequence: CASSGPDRGSYEQYF. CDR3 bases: TGTGCCAGCAGTGGACCCGACAGGGGCTCCTACGAGCAGTACTTC.

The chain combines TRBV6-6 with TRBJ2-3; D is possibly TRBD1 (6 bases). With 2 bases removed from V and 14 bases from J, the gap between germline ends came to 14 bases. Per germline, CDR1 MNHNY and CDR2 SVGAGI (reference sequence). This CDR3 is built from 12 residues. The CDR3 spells CASSYGQTPRYF. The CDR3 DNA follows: TGTGCCAGCAGTTACGGACAGACGCCGAGGTATTTT.

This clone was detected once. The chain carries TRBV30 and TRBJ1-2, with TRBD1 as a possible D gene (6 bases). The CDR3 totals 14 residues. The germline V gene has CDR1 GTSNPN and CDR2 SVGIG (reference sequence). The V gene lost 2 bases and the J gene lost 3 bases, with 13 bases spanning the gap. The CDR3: CAWSLSDSYYGYTF. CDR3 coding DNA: TGTGCCTGGAGTCTCTCGGACAGTTACTATGGCTACACCTTC.

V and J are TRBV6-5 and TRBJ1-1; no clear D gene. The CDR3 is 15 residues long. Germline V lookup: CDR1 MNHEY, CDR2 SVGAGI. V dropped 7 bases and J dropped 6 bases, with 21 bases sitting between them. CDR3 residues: CASTIVRSGSAEAFF. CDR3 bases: TGTGCCAGCACAATCGTAAGGAGCGGTTCGGCTGAAGCTTTCTTT.

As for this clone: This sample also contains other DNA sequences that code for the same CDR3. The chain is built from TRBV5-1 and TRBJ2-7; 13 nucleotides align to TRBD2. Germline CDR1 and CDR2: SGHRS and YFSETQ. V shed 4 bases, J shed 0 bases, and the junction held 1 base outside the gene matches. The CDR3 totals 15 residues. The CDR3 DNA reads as TGCGCCAGCAGCCGGACTAGCGGGAGCTCCTACGAGCAGTACTTC. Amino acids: CASSRTSGSSYEQYF.

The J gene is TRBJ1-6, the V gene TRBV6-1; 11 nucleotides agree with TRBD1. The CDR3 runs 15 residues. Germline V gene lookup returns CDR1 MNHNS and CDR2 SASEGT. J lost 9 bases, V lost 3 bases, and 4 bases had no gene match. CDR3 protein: CASSDRTGGISPLHF. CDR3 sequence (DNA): TGTGCCAGCAGTGATAGGACAGGGGGCATTTCACCCCTCCACTTT.

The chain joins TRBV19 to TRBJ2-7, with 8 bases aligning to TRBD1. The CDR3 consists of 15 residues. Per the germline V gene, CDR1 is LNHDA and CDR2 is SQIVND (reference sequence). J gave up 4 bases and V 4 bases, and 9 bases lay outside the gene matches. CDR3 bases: TGTGCCAGTAGTAAAGGGGACAGGAGACTTTACGAGCAGTACTTC. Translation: CASSKGDRRLYEQYF.

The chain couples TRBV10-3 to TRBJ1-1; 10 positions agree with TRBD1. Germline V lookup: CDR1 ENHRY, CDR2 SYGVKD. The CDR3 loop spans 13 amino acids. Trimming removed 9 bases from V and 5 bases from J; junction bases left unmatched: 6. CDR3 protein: CAIDRGQRTEAFF. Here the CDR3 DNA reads TGTGCCATAGACAGGGGGCAAAGGACTGAAGCTTTCTTT.

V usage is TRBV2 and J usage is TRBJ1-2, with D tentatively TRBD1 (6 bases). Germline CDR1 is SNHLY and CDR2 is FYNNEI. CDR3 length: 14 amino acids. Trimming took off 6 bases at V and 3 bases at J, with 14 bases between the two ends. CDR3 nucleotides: TGTGCCAGCAGCTCAAACAGGGTAGACTATGGCTACACCTTC. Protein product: CASSSNRVDYGYTF.

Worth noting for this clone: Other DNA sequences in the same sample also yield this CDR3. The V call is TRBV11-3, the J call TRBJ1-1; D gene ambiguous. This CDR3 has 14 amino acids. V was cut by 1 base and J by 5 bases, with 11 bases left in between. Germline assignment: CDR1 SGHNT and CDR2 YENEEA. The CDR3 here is CASSLGGVGTEAFF. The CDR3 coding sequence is TGTGCCAGCAGCTTAGGGGGAGTAGGGACTGAAGCTTTCTTT. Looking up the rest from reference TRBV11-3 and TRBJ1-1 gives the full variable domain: EAGVVQSPRYKIIEKKQPVAFWCNPISGHNTLYWYLQNLGQGPELLIRYENEEAVDDSQLPKDRFSAERLKGVDSTLKIQPAELGDSAVYLCASSLGGVGTEAFFGQGTRLTVV.

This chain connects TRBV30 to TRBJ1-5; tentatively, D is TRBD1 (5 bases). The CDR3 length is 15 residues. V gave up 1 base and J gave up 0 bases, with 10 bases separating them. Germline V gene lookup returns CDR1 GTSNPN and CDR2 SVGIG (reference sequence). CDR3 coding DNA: TGTGCCTGGAGTGGTGGGGGAATTAGCAATCAGCCCCAGCATTTT. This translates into CAWSGGGISNQPQHF.